The 11 T cell receptor beta chains in this list originate from one sample, sequenced in a study of blood T cells in healthy people across ages. Combining a sample-barcoded 5' primer with a J-beta primer mix, a second PCR ran for about 7 to 11 cycles. TCRdb recomputed calls from the 5' RACE reads with MiXCR, one row per CDR3 protein. The table lists 1,500,000 or so distinct CDR3 sequences, almost 60% of them singletons. Sequenced material: blood. The source is a man younger than 30 in good health.

The chain employs TRBV6-6 and TRBJ2-5; D is unresolved. CDR1 and CDR2 (germline): MNHNY, SVGAGI (reference sequence). The V end was cut by 2 bases, the J end by 2 bases, with 12 bases between. This CDR3 spans 15 amino acids. CDR3 loop: CASSYGIWRQETQYF. For the CDR3, the DNA is TGTGCCAGCAGTTACGGGATTTGGAGACAAGAGACCCAGTACTTC.

A few counts support this clonotype. The CDR3 reads CASSPTNSGANVLTF. CDR3 coding DNA: TGTGCCAGCTCACCTACCAACTCCGGGGCCAACGTCCTGACTTTC. This chain connects TRBV18 to TRBJ2-6, with D uncertain. V was clipped by 3 bases and J by 4 bases, with 10 bases between them. The CDR3 sequence is 15 residues long. Germline-derived CDR1 and CDR2 are KGHSH and LQKENI.

This clonotype was seen more than once but under ten times. V and J are TRBV20-1 and TRBJ2-3; D call uncertain. CDR3 length: 14 amino acids. Trimming removed 5 bases at V and 1 base at J, with 13 bases between. The germline V gene encodes CDR1 DFQATT and CDR2 SNEGSKA (reference sequence). The CDR3 loop reads CSASHWHGTDTQYF. The CDR3 bases are TGCAGTGCTTCGCACTGGCATGGCACAGATACGCAGTATTTT.

The count of this clonotype is one. The CDR3 reads CATGRQGALSDTQYF. The CDR3 DNA sequence: TGTGCCACCGGAAGACAGGGGGCCCTCTCAGATACGCAGTATTTT. The chain recombines TRBV24-1 with TRBJ2-3; the match to TRBD1 covers 10 bases. Germline values: CDR1 KGHDR, CDR2 SFDVKD. V was pared by 9 bases and J by 4 bases, with 9 bases of the junction left unmatched. The CDR3 has 15 amino acids.

This clonotype came up a few times. The rearrangement uses TRBV12-3 or TRBV12-4 and TRBJ1-2; D may be TRBD1 (5 bases). This CDR3 comprises 13 residues. V was shortened by 8 bases and J by 0 bases, with 10 bases between the two germline ends. CDR3 nucleotides: TGTGCCAGCGATGGGACTTCTAACTATGGCTACACCTTC. Protein product: CASDGTSNYGYTF.

The V and J genes are TRBV4-1 and TRBJ2-5; D is unresolved. The DNA matches TRBJ2-7 better at its end, which makes the J call doubtful. This CDR3 contains 14 residues. Germline V gene lookup returns CDR1 MGHRA and CDR2 YSYEKL. The CDR3 nucleotides are TGCGCCAGCAGCCAAGGTTCCATGAAAAACGAGCAGTACTTC. This gives the protein CASSQGSMKNEQYF.

This clonotype was detected only a few times. This chain uses TRBV12-3 or TRBV12-4 with TRBJ2-7; D perhaps matches TRBD2 (6 bases). Trimming cost V 0 bases and J 2 bases, with 20 bases left between them. The CDR3 consists of 18 residues. CDR3 region: CASSLASQAGTRTYEQYF. The CDR3 region has the DNA TGTGCCAGCAGTTTAGCGTCTCAGGCTGGGACTCGCACCTACGAGCAGTACTTC.

This sequence joins TRBV27 and TRBJ2-5; 8 bases fit TRBD1. The CDR3 loop spans 15 amino acids. From germline, CDR1 is MNHEY and CDR2 SMNVEV (reference sequence). V shed 3 bases and J 5 bases; nucleotides not matched to a gene: 8. CDR3 sequence reads: CASSLRDRTFETQYF. In DNA, the CDR3 is TGTGCCAGCAGTTTGAGGGACAGGACCTTCGAGACCCAGTACTTC.

The chain employs TRBV25-1 and TRBJ2-1, with 11 bases lining up with TRBD2. Germline-derived CDR1 and CDR2 are MGHDK and SYGVNS. The ends lost 5 bases at V and 7 bases at J; junction bases unmatched: 7. CDR3 length: 15 amino acids. This CDR3 is CASSISGGALNEQFF. The CDR3 coding sequence is TGTGCCAGCAGTATTAGCGGGGGGGCCTTAAATGAGCAGTTCTTC.

The J gene is TRBJ2-4, the V gene TRBV20-1; no reliable D call. V was clipped by 0 bases and J by 14 bases, with 11 bases between them. Germline lookup yields CDR1 DFQATT and CDR2 SNEGSKA (reference sequence). The CDR3 is made up of 11 amino acids. The CDR3 spells CSARDSGPKYF. The CDR3 nucleotides are TGCAGTGCTAGAGACTCCGGGCCCAAGTACTTC.

The CDR3 here is CSVVVGQNTEAFF. CDR3 DNA sequence: TGCAGCGTTGTCGTAGGACAGAACACTGAAGCTTTCTTT. The gene calls are TRBV29-1 and TRBJ1-1; D is possibly TRBD1 (5 bases). Trimming pared 4 bases from V and 1 base from J, leaving 10 bases between. CDR3 length: 13 residues. Germline values: CDR1 SQVTM, CDR2 ANQGSEA.